The 8 T cell receptor beta chains presented below share a single source sample, sequenced in a study of identical twins. TCRdb independently ran MiXCR on the 5' RACE reads; one entry per CDR3 protein. Of some 210,000 distinct CDR3 sequences detected, about 15% appear once; the ten largest clones hold around two fifths. The data also belong to a second study, concerning T cells expressing NK-cell markers.

The sample comprised CD8+ T cells sorted from blood. The receptors stem from a young woman in good health.

The genes are TRBV20-1 and TRBJ2-3, with D tentatively TRBD2 (5 bases). There are 16 residues in the CDR3. The germline CDR1 and CDR2 sequences are DFQATT and SNEGSKA (reference sequence). V dropped 0 bases and J dropped 2 bases, with 15 bases sitting between them. The CDR3 coding sequence is TGCAGTGCTAGAGATCTTCCTCAACTAGTCACAGATACGCAGTATTTT. Translating gives CSARDLPQLVTDTQYF.

This sequence joins TRBV9 and TRBJ2-1, with D possibly being TRBD2 (6 bases). Germline-derived CDR1 and CDR2 are SGDLS and YYNGEE. The V and J ends lost 0 bases and 4 bases respectively, with 14 bases between them. CDR3 length: 16 residues. CDR3 amino acids: CASSVDGGAGYNEQFF. The CDR3 bases are TGTGCCAGCAGCGTAGACGGCGGGGCCGGTTACAATGAGCAGTTCTTC.

V usage is TRBV9 and J usage is TRBJ2-5; D perhaps matches TRBD1 (5 bases). The V gene's germline CDR1 is SGDLS and CDR2 YYNGEE. The CDR3 runs 15 residues. Trimming shortened V by 3 bases and J by 4 bases, and 16 bases separated the two germline ends. The CDR3 loop reads CASSEGWGSPETQYF. The CDR3 DNA is TGTGCCAGCAGCGAGGGGTGGGGTAGTCCAGAGACCCAGTACTTC.

This chain joins TRBV20-1 and TRBJ2-7; 7 bases agree with TRBD2. With 3 bases clipped from V and 5 bases from J, the junction kept 7 bases outside the gene matches. This CDR3 spans 13 amino acids. The germline CDR1 and CDR2 sequences are DFQATT and SNEGSKA (reference sequence). CDR3 DNA sequence: TGCAGTGCTAGCAGCGGGATGGGCCACGAGCAGTACTTC. Translation gives CSASSGMGHEQYF.

This clonotype appeared a few times. The chain uses TRBV9 and TRBJ2-7; D not certain. V was trimmed by 4 bases and J by 1 base, leaving 12 bases between them. The germline gives CDR1 SGDLS, CDR2 YYNGEE. The CDR3 consists of 14 residues. CDR3 protein: CASSPPQFSYEQYF. The CDR3 DNA follows: TGTGCCAGCAGCCCCCCCCAATTTTCCTACGAGCAGTACTTC. Drawing the rest from reference TRBV9 and TRBJ2-7, the complete variable domain is DSGVTQTPKHLITATGQRVTLRCSPRSGDLSVYWYQQSLDQGLQFLIQYYNGEERAKGNILERFSAQQFPDLHSELNLSSLELGDSALYFCASSPPQFSYEQYFGPGTRLTVT.

This clonotype occurred many times. The chain recombines TRBV20-1 with TRBJ1-1; D not resolved. From germline, CDR1 is DFQATT and CDR2 SNEGSKA (reference sequence). The V gene lost 3 bases and the J gene lost 4 bases, with 12 bases spanning the gap. CDR3 length: 13 amino acids. The CDR3 reads CSASAGKVTEAFF. The CDR3 DNA reads TGCAGTGCTAGCGCGGGAAAGGTCACTGAAGCTTTCTTT.

This chain connects TRBV29-1 to TRBJ2-1; 7 nucleotides match TRBD2. V shed 1 base, J shed 7 bases, and the junction held 1 base outside the gene matches. This CDR3 has 12 residues. In germline, CDR1 is SQVTM, CDR2 ANQGSEA. DNA of the CDR3: TGCAGCGTTGAAGCGGGGGGAAATGAGCAGTTCTTC. It codes for CSVEAGGNEQFF.

The V call is TRBV27, the J call TRBJ2-7, with 7 bases fitting TRBD2. This CDR3 has 14 amino acids. The ends lost 3 bases at V and 4 bases at J; junction bases unmatched: 6. The germline CDR1 and CDR2 sequences are MNHEY and SMNVEV (reference sequence). DNA for the CDR3: TGTGCCAGCAGTTTTCTTCAGGGAGGGTACGAGCAGTACTTC. Protein sequence: CASSFLQGGYEQYF.